Described below is a single T cell receptor beta chain sequence and its context. The source of the sample is a study of blood T cell repertoires in COVID-19. Sequencing was performed with immunoSEQ multiplex PCR; in TCRdb, only in-frame clones are kept and a portion is missing. The sample gives some 150,000 clones, 84% of which show up once; 9% to 10% is in the top ten. CDR1 and CDR2 from the germline V gene are LNHDA and SQIVND (reference sequence). Trimming took off 5 bases at V and 4 bases at J, with 14 bases between the two ends. The CDR3 consists of 14 residues. This clonotype was obtained from a woman in her forties or fifties with acute or convalescent COVID-19. The chain links TRBV19 to TRBJ1-1; D possibly corresponds to TRBD1 (6 bases). Sequences were obtained from peripheral blood. The CDR3 DNA reads as TGTGCCAGTAGTGCACAGGGTGGGGGCACTGAAGCTTTCTTT. This sequence encodes CASSAQGGGTEAFF.